Included here is one T cell receptor beta chain sequence, with context. TCRdb recomputed calls from the RACE reads with MiXCR, one row per CDR3 protein. The sample has some 190,000 distinct CDR3 sequences, about 20% seen once. The data derive from a study of human T cells and chemical hapten exposure. The time point here: patch test 1, 2 weeks after DPC sensitization. Treatment meaning: therapeutic diphenylcyclopropenone sensitization with weekly scalp DPC. Sequencing used whole blood, obtained in connection with sensitization to the hapten diphenylcyclopropenone (DPC). The origin of this receptor is a woman in her forties or fifties with alopecia areata. Some clones in this sample may be carry-over from other donors' samples.

CDR3 in DNA: TGTGCCAGCAGTTTGGGCCGGCGCCAGGGTGAAAAACTGTTTTTT. This gives the protein CASSLGRRQGEKLFF. The genes are TRBV6-2 or TRBV6-3 and TRBJ1-4; TRBD1 is a possible D gene (5 bases). Germline CDR1 reads MNHEY; CDR2 reads SVGEGT. Trimming left V 4 bases short and J 7 bases short, with 16 bases between. The CDR3 extends over 15 amino acids.